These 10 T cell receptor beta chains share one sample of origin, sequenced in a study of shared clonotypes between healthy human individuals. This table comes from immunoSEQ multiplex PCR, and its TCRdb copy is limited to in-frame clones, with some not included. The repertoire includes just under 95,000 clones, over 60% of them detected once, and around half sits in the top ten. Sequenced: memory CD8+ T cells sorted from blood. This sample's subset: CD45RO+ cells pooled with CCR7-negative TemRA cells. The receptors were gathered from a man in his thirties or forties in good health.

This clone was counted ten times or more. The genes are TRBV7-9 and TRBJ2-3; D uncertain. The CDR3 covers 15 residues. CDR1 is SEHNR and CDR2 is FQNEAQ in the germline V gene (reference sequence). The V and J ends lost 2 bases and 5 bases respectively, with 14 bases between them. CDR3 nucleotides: TGTGCCAGCAGCTTATTTGGAGCAGCGATAGATACGCAGTATTTT. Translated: CASSLFGAAIDTQYF.

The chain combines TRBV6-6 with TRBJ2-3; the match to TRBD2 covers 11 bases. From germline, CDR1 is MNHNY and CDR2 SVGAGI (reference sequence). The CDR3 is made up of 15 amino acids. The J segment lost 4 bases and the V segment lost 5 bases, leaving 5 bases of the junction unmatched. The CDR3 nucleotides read TGTGCCAGCAGTACCATAGCGGGAGGGCCAGATACGCAGTATTTT. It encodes CASSTIAGGPDTQYF.

CDR3 loop: CASSFGQAYEQYF. The CDR3 DNA reads TGTGCCAGCAGTTTCGGACAGGCCTACGAGCAGTACTTC. The gene calls are TRBV6-6 and TRBJ2-7; TRBD1 aligns across 7 bases. This CDR3 is built from 13 residues. V lost 4 bases and J lost 2; bases outside the gene matches: 2. Germline V CDR1 and CDR2: MNHNY, SVGAGI (reference sequence).

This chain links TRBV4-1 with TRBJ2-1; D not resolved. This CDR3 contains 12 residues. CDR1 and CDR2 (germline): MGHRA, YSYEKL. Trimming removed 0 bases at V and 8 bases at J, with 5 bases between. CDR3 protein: CASSQDYHEQFF. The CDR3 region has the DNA TGCGCCAGCAGCCAAGATTACCATGAGCAGTTCTTC.

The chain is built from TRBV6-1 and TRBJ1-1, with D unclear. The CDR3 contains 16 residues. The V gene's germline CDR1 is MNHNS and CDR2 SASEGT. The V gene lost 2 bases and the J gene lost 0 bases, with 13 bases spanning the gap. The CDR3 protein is CASSEFPGNMNTEAFF. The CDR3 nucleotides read TGTGCCAGCAGTGAATTCCCGGGGAACATGAACACTGAAGCTTTCTTT.

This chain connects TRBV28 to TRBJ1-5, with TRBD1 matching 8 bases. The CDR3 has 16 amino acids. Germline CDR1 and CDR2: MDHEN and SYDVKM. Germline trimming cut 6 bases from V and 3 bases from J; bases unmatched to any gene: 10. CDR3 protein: CASSLGGQGPNQPQHF. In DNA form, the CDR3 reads TGTGCCAGCAGCCTTGGCGGACAGGGCCCCAATCAGCCCCAGCATTTT.

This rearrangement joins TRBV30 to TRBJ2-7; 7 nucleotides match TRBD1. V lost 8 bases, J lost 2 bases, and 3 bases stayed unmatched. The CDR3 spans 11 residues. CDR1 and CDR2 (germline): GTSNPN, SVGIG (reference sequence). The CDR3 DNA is TGTGCCCTGGGACAGACCTACGAGCAGTACTTC. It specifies CALGQTYEQYF.

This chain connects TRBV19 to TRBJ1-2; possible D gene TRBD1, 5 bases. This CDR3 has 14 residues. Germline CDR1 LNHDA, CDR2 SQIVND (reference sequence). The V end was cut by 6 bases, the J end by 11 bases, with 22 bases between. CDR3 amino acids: CASRPQWGGGTYTF. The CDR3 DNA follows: TGTGCCAGTAGGCCCCAATGGGGCGGGGGAACTTACACCTTC.

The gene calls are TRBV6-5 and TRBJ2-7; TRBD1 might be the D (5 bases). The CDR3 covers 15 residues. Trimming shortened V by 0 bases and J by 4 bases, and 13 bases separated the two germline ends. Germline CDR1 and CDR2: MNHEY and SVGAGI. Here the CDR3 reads CASSYSTGFRYEQYF. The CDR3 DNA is TGTGCCAGCAGTTACTCCACAGGATTTCGGTACGAGCAGTACTTC.

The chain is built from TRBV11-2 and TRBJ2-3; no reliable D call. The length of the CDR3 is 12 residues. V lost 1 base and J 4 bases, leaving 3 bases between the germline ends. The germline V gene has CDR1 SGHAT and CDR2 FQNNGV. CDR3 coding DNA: TGTGCCAGCAGCTTAGCTGCAGATACGCAGTATTTT. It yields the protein CASSLAADTQYF.